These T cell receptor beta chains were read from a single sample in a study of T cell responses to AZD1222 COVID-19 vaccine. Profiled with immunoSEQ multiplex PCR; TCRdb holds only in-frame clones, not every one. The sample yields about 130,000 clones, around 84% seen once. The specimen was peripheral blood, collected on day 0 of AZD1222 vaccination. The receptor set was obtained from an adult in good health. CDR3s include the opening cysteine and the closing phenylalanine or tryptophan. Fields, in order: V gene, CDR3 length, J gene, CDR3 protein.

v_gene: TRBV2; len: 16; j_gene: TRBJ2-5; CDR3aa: CASSEGDRGFVETQYF
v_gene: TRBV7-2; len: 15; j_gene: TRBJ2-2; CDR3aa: CASSLAALNTGELFF
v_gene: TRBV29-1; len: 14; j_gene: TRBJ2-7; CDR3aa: CSVEVRGRAYEQYF
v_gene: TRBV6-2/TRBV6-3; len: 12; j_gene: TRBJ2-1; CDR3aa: CASSYGVTEQFF
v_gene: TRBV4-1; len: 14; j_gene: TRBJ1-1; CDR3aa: CASSQDPVTIKAFF
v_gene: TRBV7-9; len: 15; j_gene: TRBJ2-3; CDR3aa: CASSPASGGGDTQYF
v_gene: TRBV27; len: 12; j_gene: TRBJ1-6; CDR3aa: CASSAHNSPLHF
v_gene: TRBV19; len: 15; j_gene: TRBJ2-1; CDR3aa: CASSIKAGSYNEQFF
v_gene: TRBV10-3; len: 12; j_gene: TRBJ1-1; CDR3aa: CAIGRQGDEAFF
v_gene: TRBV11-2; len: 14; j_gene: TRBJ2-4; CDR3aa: CASSFLGGRNIQYF
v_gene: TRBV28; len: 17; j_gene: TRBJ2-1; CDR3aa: CASSFLRGGNSQRGQFF
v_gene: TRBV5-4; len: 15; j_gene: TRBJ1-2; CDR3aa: CASSPWDRGLYGYTF
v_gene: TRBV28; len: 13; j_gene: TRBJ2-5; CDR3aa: CASSTGGKETQYF
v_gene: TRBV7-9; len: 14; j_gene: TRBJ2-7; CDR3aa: CASSWGDSPYEQYF
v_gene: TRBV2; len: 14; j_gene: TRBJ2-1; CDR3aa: CASSQGQIYNEQFF
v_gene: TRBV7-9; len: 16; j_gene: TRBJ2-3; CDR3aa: CASSSPVSGGLPWEYF